The 28 T cell receptor beta chains reported below all come from one sample, sequenced in a study of cytomegalovirus exposure and HLA in healthy donors. Only in-frame clones appear in the TCRdb table, and some are missing; sequencing was by immunoSEQ multiplex PCR. The data contain some 150,000 clones, more than 75% of them singletons. Source material: PBMCs. The receptors come from a woman aged 25 to 39 in good health and CMV-seronegative.

The J gene is TRBJ1-1, the V gene TRBV4-1; 9 bases align to TRBD1. With V trimmed by 1 base and J by 0 bases, 9 bases remained unmatched. This CDR3 has 18 amino acids. Germline CDR1 MGHRA, CDR2 YSYEKL. Here the CDR3 DNA reads TGCGCCAGCAGCCAAGGGACAGGGGTTCATTTTATGAACACTGAAGCTTTCTTT. It is translated as CASSQGTGVHFMNTEAFF.

The chain carries TRBV9 and TRBJ1-6, with 7 bases that match TRBD1. In germline, CDR1 is SGDLS, CDR2 YYNGEE. V dropped 0 bases and J dropped 6; count of bases not matched to a gene: 0. CDR3 length: 14 amino acids. The chain's CDR3 is CASSVEGANSPLHF. CDR3 coding DNA: TGTGCCAGCAGCGTAGAGGGGGCTAATTCACCCCTCCACTTT.

This clone was seen a few times. V and J are TRBV6-5 and TRBJ2-7; TRBD2 matches 10 bases. The CDR3 has 14 residues. V lost 6 bases to trimming and J lost 3 bases; unmatched junction nucleotides: 5. Looked up from germline, CDR1 is MNHEY and CDR2 is SVGAGI. CDR3 nucleotides: TGTGCCAGCAGCGCTAGCGGGGGCAACTACGAGCAGTACTTC. Protein product: CASSASGGNYEQYF.

The V gene is TRBV10-3, the J gene TRBJ1-5; 7 positions match TRBD1. V was clipped by 5 bases and J by 0 bases; unmatched bases: 7. Germline values: CDR1 ENHRY, CDR2 SYGVKD. The CDR3 extends over 16 amino acids. The CDR3 DNA is TGTGCCATCAGTCGCGGGGACAGCCGTAGCAATCAGCCCCAGCATTTT. Translating it yields CAISRGDSRSNQPQHF.

V gene TRBV10-1 combines with J gene TRBJ2-7; 10 bases are shared with TRBD2. V trimming: 7 bases; J trimming: 2 bases; junction bases outside the gene matches: 17. CDR1 is WNHNN and CDR2 is SYGVQD in the germline V gene (reference sequence). This CDR3 is 18 amino acids long. CDR3 sequence: CASTVPPSGGLFAYEQYF. The CDR3 DNA sequence: TGCGCCAGCACCGTACCCCCTAGCGGGGGCCTATTCGCCTACGAGCAGTACTTC.

The rearrangement links TRBV6-1 to TRBJ2-7, with 15 bases matching TRBD2. Germline CDR1 reads MNHNS; CDR2 reads SASEGT. Germline trimming cut 2 bases from V and 0 bases from J; bases unmatched to any gene: 8. There are 19 residues in the CDR3. CDR3 loop: CASSEWGLAGGSTSYEQYF. CDR3 bases: TGTGCCAGCAGTGAATGGGGACTAGCGGGGGGCTCTACCTCCTACGAGCAGTACTTC.

V usage is TRBV13 and J usage is TRBJ2-5; 11 positions match TRBD2. CDR1 is PRHDT, CDR2 FYEKMQ, per germline (reference sequence). The CDR3 is 18 residues long. The ends lost 2 bases at V and 2 bases at J; junction bases unmatched: 10. CDR3 sequence (DNA): TGTGCCAGCAGCTTAAGTGGACGACTAGCGGGGATTCAAGAGACCCAGTACTTC. Protein: CASSLSGRLAGIQETQYF.

The rearrangement uses TRBV7-8 and TRBJ2-7; 15 positions agree with TRBD2. The CDR3 covers 18 residues. Germline V lookup: CDR1 SGHVS, CDR2 FQNEAQ. Unmatched junction bases numbered 8, after V lost 2 bases and J lost 3 bases. DNA of the CDR3: TGTGCCAGCAGCTTATTAGGGACTAGCGGGGGGCATTTCTACGAGCAGTACTTC. It is translated as CASSLLGTSGGHFYEQYF.

This rearrangement joins TRBV6-5 to TRBJ2-7; tentative D call: TRBD2 (6 bases). Germline CDR1 reads MNHEY; CDR2 reads SVGAGI. V was pared by 6 bases and J by 3 bases, with 15 bases between. CDR3 length: 14 amino acids. This CDR3 is CASSPSWGDYEQYF. As DNA, the CDR3 is TGTGCCAGCAGCCCCTCCTGGGGGGACTACGAGCAGTACTTC.

The V call is TRBV19, the J call TRBJ1-6; a weak D match, TRBD1 (5 bases). V lost 1 base and J 6 bases, leaving 10 bases between the germline ends. The germline CDR1 and CDR2 sequences are LNHDA and SQIVND (reference sequence). CDR3 size: 15 residues. CDR3 sequence: CASSIGQGVNSPLHF. CDR3 coding DNA: TGTGCCAGTAGTATAGGGCAGGGTGTTAATTCACCCCTCCACTTT.

Remarks on this clone: The sample contains more than one DNA sequence encoding this CDR3. CDR3 bases: TGCGCCAGCAGCTTGACAGGGGGGTACAATGAGCAGTTCTTC. This encodes CASSLTGGYNEQFF. The V gene is TRBV5-1, the J gene TRBJ2-1, with 8 bases that match TRBD1. V lost 1 base and J lost 4; bases outside the gene matches: 1. CDR1 is SGHRS, CDR2 YFSETQ, per germline. The CDR3 is 14 amino acids.

The gene calls are TRBV27 and TRBJ1-1; D is perhaps TRBD1 (5 bases). Trimming shortened V by 3 bases and J by 3 bases, and 14 bases separated the two germline ends. This CDR3 is built from 15 residues. Germline assignment: CDR1 MNHEY and CDR2 SMNVEV (reference sequence). CDR3 nucleotide sequence: TGTGCCAGCAGTTTGGTTTGGGGAGGGGACACTGAAGCTTTCTTT. Translated, it gives CASSLVWGGDTEAFF.

The chain couples TRBV25-1 to TRBJ2-1; 7 bases line up with TRBD1. This CDR3 spans 15 amino acids. V was pared by 7 bases and J by 0 bases, with 6 bases of the junction left unmatched. Per the germline V gene, CDR1 is MGHDK and CDR2 is SYGVNS. This CDR3 reads CASTNDRASYNEQFF. CDR3 DNA: TGTGCCAGCACGAACGACAGGGCCTCCTACAATGAGCAGTTCTTC. The variable domain in full, with the rest retrieved from reference TRBV25-1 and TRBJ2-1, is EADIYQTPRYLVIGTGKKITLECSQTMGHDKMYWYQQDPGMELHLIHYSYGVNSTEKGDLSSESTVSRIRTEHFPLTLESARPSHTSQYLCASTNDRASYNEQFFGPGTRLTVL.

This chain links TRBV9 with TRBJ1-2; D may be TRBD1 (5 bases). Germline loops: CDR1 SGDLS, CDR2 YYNGEE. The CDR3 spans 15 residues. Between the trimmed V and J ends, which lost 0 bases and 4 bases, there was a span of 13 bases. DNA for the CDR3: TGTGCCAGCAGCGTAGGCGTGGAGACAGCCTATGGCTACACCTTC. Translation: CASSVGVETAYGYTF.

J is TRBJ1-3 and V is TRBV5-1; TRBD1 aligns across 9 bases. V shed 4 bases, J shed 0 bases, and the junction held 8 bases outside the gene matches. Germline CDR1 is SGHRS and CDR2 is YFSETQ. This CDR3 region has 17 residues. Here the CDR3 DNA reads TGCGCCAGCAGCCCGTCCGGGACAGGGTACTCTGGAAACACCATATATTTT. Its protein product is CASSPSGTGYSGNTIYF.

The chain is built from TRBV7-8 and TRBJ1-2; D is ambiguous. Germline-derived CDR1 and CDR2 are SGHVS and FQNEAQ. V dropped 5 bases and J dropped 2 bases, with 18 bases sitting between them. This CDR3 has 16 residues. The CDR3 bases are TGTGCCAGCAGCCCTCTAGCCCGAGTCCGAAACTATGGCTACACCTTC. Residues: CASSPLARVRNYGYTF.

V usage is TRBV2 and J usage is TRBJ2-7; 8 bases are a match to TRBD2. The CDR3 loop spans 15 amino acids. J gave up 2 bases and V 1 base, and 4 bases lay outside the gene matches. Germline V CDR1 and CDR2: SNHLY, FYNNEI. For the CDR3, the DNA is TGTGCCAGCAGTGAAGGGCGGGGGGAGACCTACGAGCAGTACTTC. Its translation: CASSEGRGETYEQYF. Supplemented by reference TRBV2 and TRBJ2-7, the full variable domain reads EPEVTQTPSHQVTQMGQEVILRCVPISNHLYFYWYRQILGQKVEFLVSFYNNEISEKSEIFDDQFSVERPDGSNFTLKIRSTKLEDSAMYFCASSEGRGETYEQYFGPGTRLTVT.

The DNA of the CDR3 is TGTGCCAGTAGTATGGTAGGGGGCCCTGAAGCTTTCTTT. Amino acids: CASSMVGGPEAFF. The V gene is TRBV19, the J gene TRBJ1-1, with 7 positions matching TRBD1. J was trimmed by 6 bases and V by 3 bases; bases with no gene match: 4. This CDR3 spans 13 amino acids. From germline, CDR1 is LNHDA and CDR2 SQIVND (reference sequence). Looking up the rest from reference TRBV19 and TRBJ1-1 gives the full variable domain: DGGITQSPKYLFRKEGQNVTLSCEQNLNHDAMYWYRQDPGQGLRLIYYSQIVNDFQKGDIAEGYSVSREKKESFPLTVTSAQKNPTAFYLCASSMVGGPEAFFGQGTRLTVV.

The gene calls are TRBV7-9 and TRBJ1-2; no definite D call. The CDR3 loop spans 15 amino acids. The V end lost 2 bases, the J end lost 2 bases, and 12 bases lay between the germline ends. Germline assignment: CDR1 SEHNR and CDR2 FQNEAQ (reference sequence). DNA of the CDR3: TGTGCCAGCAGCTTACCCGGGGATTTGAACTATGGCTACACCTTC. The encoded protein is CASSLPGDLNYGYTF.

Concerning this clone: Additional DNA sequences in this sample encode the identical CDR3. The rearrangement uses TRBV5-1 and TRBJ2-1, with D possibly TRBD2 on 6 matching bases. This CDR3 spans 14 amino acids. Trimming cost V 4 bases and J 4 bases, with 12 bases left between them. Germline loops: CDR1 SGHRS, CDR2 YFSETQ. The CDR3 protein is CASSASGGYNEQFF. As DNA, the CDR3 is TGCGCCAGCAGCGCCAGCGGAGGGTACAATGAGCAGTTCTTC.

The V gene is TRBV5-6, the J gene TRBJ2-2, with 7 bases that match TRBD1. J lost 0 bases, V lost 6 bases, and 5 bases had no gene match. CDR1 and CDR2 from the germline V gene are SGHDT and YYEEEE. This CDR3 contains 15 residues. CDR3 nucleotides: TGTGCCAGCACTACGGGACAGCCGAACACCGGGGAGCTGTTTTTT. The encoded protein is CASTTGQPNTGELFF.

This clone was counted only a few times. V usage is TRBV13 and J usage is TRBJ2-3; the match to TRBD2 covers 7 bases. This CDR3 is 16 amino acids long. The trim removed 5 bases at V and 4 bases at J, leaving 12 bases unmatched. In germline, CDR1 is PRHDT, CDR2 FYEKMQ (reference sequence). CDR3 coding DNA: TGTGCCAGCAGCCGGCGGCTCCTGACTAGCCCAGATACGCAGTATTTT. Translated: CASSRRLLTSPDTQYF.

The CDR3 is CASSRTGGDYEQYF. The CDR3 nucleotides read TGTGCCAGCAGTAGGACAGGGGGCGACTACGAGCAGTACTTC. V is TRBV27 and J is TRBJ2-7, with 11 bases identical to TRBD1. Germline CDR1 is MNHEY and CDR2 is SMNVEV (reference sequence). This CDR3 contains 14 residues. V gave up 5 bases and J gave up 3 bases; unmatched junction bases: 3.

This chain joins TRBV11-2 and TRBJ1-2, with 10 bases lining up with TRBD1. Trimming at V came to 2 bases and at J to 2 bases, leaving 11 bases not matched to a gene. Germline CDR1 reads SGHAT; CDR2 reads FQNNGV. This CDR3 is 18 amino acids long. CDR3 sequence reads: CASSLSTRQGAYNYGYTF. The CDR3 DNA reads as TGTGCCAGCAGCTTATCTACGCGACAGGGGGCGTACAACTATGGCTACACCTTC.

The rearrangement uses TRBV2 and TRBJ2-5; possibly TRBD2 for D (6 bases). The V and J ends lost 5 bases and 3 bases respectively, with 10 bases between them. The germline CDR1 and CDR2 sequences are SNHLY and FYNNEI. The CDR3 has 13 amino acids. The CDR3 nucleotides read TGTGCCAGCAGTACGGGGGTCGAAGAGACCCAGTACTTC. Its protein product is CASSTGVEETQYF.

This clone appeared once. The rearrangement joins TRBV11-2 to TRBJ1-1; 9 bases are shared with TRBD1. V dropped 4 bases and J dropped 4; count of bases not matched to a gene: 4. CDR1 and CDR2 (germline): SGHAT, FQNNGV. The length of the CDR3 is 14 residues. The CDR3 DNA reads TGTGCCAGCAGCTCGACAGGGGGACTCACTGAAGCTTTCTTT. Protein sequence: CASSSTGGLTEAFF. Full variable domain (rest looked up from reference TRBV11-2 and TRBJ1-1): EAGVAQSPRYKIIEKRQSVAFWCNPISGHATLYWYQQILGQGPKLLIQFQNNGVVDDSQLPKDRFSAERLKGVDSTLKIQPAKLEDSAVYLCASSSTGGLTEAFFGQGTRLTVV.

The chain carries TRBV6-5 and TRBJ2-7, with unresolved D. In germline, CDR1 is MNHEY, CDR2 SVGAGI. The CDR3 runs 13 residues. The V gene lost 7 bases and the J gene lost 5 bases, with 15 bases spanning the gap. CDR3 amino acids: CASKPHSRDEQYF. The CDR3 region has the DNA TGTGCCAGCAAGCCACACTCACGGGACGAGCAGTACTTC.

This chain connects TRBV29-1 to TRBJ1-1, with TRBD1 identical over 9 bases. The CDR3 has 16 amino acids. Germline V CDR1 and CDR2: SQVTM, ANQGSEA. V shed 4 bases and J 5 bases; nucleotides not matched to a gene: 14. The CDR3 DNA follows: TGCAGCGTTGGGTCCAGGGCCCGACAGGGGGGAACTGAAGCTTTCTTT. This translates into CSVGSRARQGGTEAFF.